This TCR beta chain derives from a study of tumor-infiltrating lymphocytes in primary liver carcinoma. Study-level background: Both sexes were represented among patients, who were 30 to 69 years old.

Priming with a constant-region primer yielded TCR beta cDNA from about 450 ng total RNA. The TCR beta library was amplified through three nested multiplex PCR rounds in a modified ARM-PCR procedure. Both of the initial two PCR rounds ran for around 10 cycles and employed TRBV1-TRBV30 forward primers alongside a C-beta reverse primer. TCRdb re-derived calls from the multiplex PCR reads in MiXCR, one entry per CDR3 protein. The table has about 96,000 distinct CDR3 sequences, about 70% seen once; the top ten hold around 27%. With respect to this clonotype: This CDR3 fails to terminate in the conserved phenylalanine or tryptophan, so it likely reflects a read error.

Scientists recovered RNA and DNA together from approximately 20-30 mg of unsorted bulk tissue. The CDR3 loop spans 15 amino acids. The germline V gene encodes CDR1 SGHAT and CDR2 FQNNGV. The TCR originated in a man in his forties with primary liver carcinoma and hepatitis B virus infection. Sequenced input: tumor-adjacent normal liver tissue. This chain uses TRBV11-2 with TRBJ2-7; weak D call: TRBD2 (5 bases). The CDR3 bases are TGTGCTAGCAGCTTAGATCCTGGTAGCGTCACAGAGCAGTACCTC. This translates into CASSLDPGSVTEQYL.